The 23 T cell receptor beta chains in this list originate from one sample, sequenced in a study of neurological immune-mediated disorders (dated by TCRdb to between 2018 and 2021). The library was prepared using 5' RACE. Sequencing was carried out with an Illumina HiSeq 2500. TCRdb applied fastp at Q25 and MiXCR to the public reads, then kept only in-frame beta chains. Each CDR3 protein appears once, grouped with its most common genes and DNA. Recorded for this sample are more than 50,000 distinct CDR3 sequences; 9.5% to 12% of them occurred a single time. The top ten constitute over 1.5% of the sample. Input material: PBMCs. The receptors stem from a man in his fifties or sixties in good health.

This clonotype has ten or more counts. The chain employs TRBV7-2 and TRBJ2-7; maybe TRBD1 (6 bases). Looked up from germline, CDR1 is SGHTA and CDR2 is FQGNSA. This CDR3 is built from 13 residues. V shed 8 bases and J shed 2 bases, with 13 bases lying between them. CDR3 nucleotides: TGTGCCAGCTACCGGGACACCGCCTACGAGCAGTACTTC. Encoded protein: CASYRDTAYEQYF.

This clonotype has only a few counts. V is TRBV11-2 and J is TRBJ1-3, with TRBD1 as a possible D gene (6 bases). From germline, CDR1 is SGHAT and CDR2 FQNNGV. The CDR3 spans 15 residues. The V end lost 3 bases, the J end lost 4 bases, and 13 bases lay between the germline ends. The CDR3 loop is CASSFWGAEGNTIYF. Written as DNA, the CDR3 is TGTGCCAGCAGCTTTTGGGGGGCAGAAGGAAACACCATATATTTT.

In its sample, this clonotype was seen many times. V is TRBV20-1 and J is TRBJ1-4; TRBD1 might be the D (5 bases). Germline CDR1 reads DFQATT; CDR2 reads SNEGSKA (reference sequence). This CDR3 has 15 amino acids. V was trimmed by 1 base and J by 4 bases, leaving 13 bases between them. CDR3 coding DNA: TGCAGTGCTAGAGCCGCGACAGTAGATAATGAAAAACTGTTTTTT. This codes for CSARAATVDNEKLFF.

The sample holds many counts of this clonotype. The rearrangement joins TRBV6-5 to TRBJ2-2, with D perhaps assigned TRBD1 or TRBD2 (6 bases each). The CDR3 covers 16 residues. Trimming stripped 4 bases from V and 0 bases from J, with 12 bases between. The germline V gene encodes CDR1 MNHEY and CDR2 SVGAGI. The CDR3 here is CASSSAGHANTGELFF. The CDR3 DNA reads as TGTGCCAGCAGTTCGGCGGGACACGCGAACACCGGGGAGCTGTTTTTT.

The V and J genes are TRBV4-1 and TRBJ1-5; the D gene is possibly TRBD1 (5 bases). Germline loops: CDR1 MGHRA, CDR2 YSYEKL. With 1 base removed from V and 2 bases from J, the gap between germline ends came to 9 bases. This CDR3 spans 15 amino acids. The CDR3, as DNA: TGCGCCAGCAGCCAAGGGGACTTTGGCAATCAGCCCCAGCATTTT. The encoded protein is CASSQGDFGNQPQHF.

This clonotype appeared many times. The chain is built from TRBV6-2 or TRBV6-3 and TRBJ1-2; D uncertain. CDR1 and CDR2 (germline): MNHEY, SVGEGT. V lost 2 bases and J 4 bases, leaving 11 bases between the germline ends. CDR3 length: 14 amino acids. The CDR3 region is CASSYEGRGYGYTF. CDR3 nucleotides: TGTGCCAGCAGTTACGAGGGTCGGGGCTATGGCTACACCTTC.

At least ten counts were recorded for this clonotype. The chain recombines TRBV3-1 with TRBJ2-3; D gene unclear. Germline values: CDR1 LGHDT, CDR2 YNNKEL (reference sequence). This CDR3 contains 14 residues. Between the trimmed V and J ends, which lost 4 bases and 2 bases, there was a span of 10 bases. CDR3 residues: CASSLAAPTDTQYF. The CDR3 DNA reads TGTGCCAGCAGCCTCGCGGCCCCCACAGATACGCAGTATTTT.

This clonotype was recorded only once. This sequence may be a read error, since a much larger clone differs from it by one base. The chain recombines TRBV20-1 with TRBJ1-5; D is uncertain. CDR3 length: 16 residues. Germline assignment: CDR1 DFQATT and CDR2 SNEGSKA (reference sequence). The CDR3 DNA sequence: TGCAGTGCTACCACGGGTGGGAGTATTGGCAATCAGCCCCGGCATTTT. It specifies CSATTGGSIGNQPRHF.

This clonotype was detected ten times or more. The V call is TRBV20-1, the J call TRBJ2-3; possibly TRBD2 for D (6 bases). With 6 bases removed from V and 4 bases from J, the gap between germline ends came to 14 bases. Germline CDR1 DFQATT, CDR2 SNEGSKA (reference sequence). This CDR3 region has 13 residues. In DNA form, the CDR3 reads TGCAGTGCCCTGAGCGGGTCCCCAGATACGCAGTATTTT. It codes for CSALSGSPDTQYF.

This clonotype was observed at least ten times. The V call is TRBV6-2 or TRBV6-3, the J call TRBJ2-1; D not resolved. CDR1 and CDR2 from the germline V gene are MNHEY and SVGEGT. The CDR3 is made up of 12 amino acids. V shed 10 bases and J shed 5 bases, with 12 bases lying between them. For the CDR3, the DNA is TGTGCCATTTTGGACGGGCACAATGAGCAGTTCTTC. Amino acid sequence: CAILDGHNEQFF.

There are many counts of this clonotype. This chain links TRBV14 with TRBJ2-1, with D possibly TRBD2 on 5 matching bases. V lost 7 bases to trimming and J lost 9 bases, with 16 bases between them. The CDR3 has 13 residues. Germline-derived CDR1 and CDR2 are SGHDN and FVKESK. DNA for the CDR3: TGTGCCAGCACCCCTGGCGGGTGGGGTGAGCAGTTCTTC. Amino acid sequence: CASTPGGWGEQFF.

This clonotype was observed many times. The rearrangement uses TRBV7-2 and TRBJ2-1; 7 nucleotides align to TRBD1. The germline V gene has CDR1 SGHTA and CDR2 FQGNSA. CDR3 size: 14 residues. With V trimmed by 6 bases and J by 6 bases, 8 bases remained unmatched. The CDR3 reads CASSPGQDVNEQFF. The CDR3 DNA sequence: TGTGCCAGCAGTCCTGGACAGGACGTCAATGAGCAGTTCTTC.

This clonotype was seen at least ten times. This chain uses TRBV12-3 or TRBV12-4 with TRBJ2-1; D is undetermined. The CDR3 has 13 residues. The V end lost 2 bases, the J end lost 5 bases, and 7 bases lay between the germline ends. As DNA, the CDR3 is TGTGCCAGCAGTTTAACCCGGGACAATGAGCAGTTCTTC. Its translation: CASSLTRDNEQFF.

This clonotype was observed many times. V gene TRBV5-1 combines with J gene TRBJ2-7; the match to TRBD1 covers 10 bases. The V gene's germline CDR1 is SGHRS and CDR2 YFSETQ. The junction had 1 base not matched to a gene; V was cut back by 4 bases and J by 6 bases. There are 12 residues in the CDR3. The CDR3 loop reads CASSRTGGEQYF. The CDR3 DNA is TGCGCCAGCAGCAGGACAGGGGGCGAGCAGTACTTC. The whole variable domain, filled in from reference TRBV5-1 and TRBJ2-7, reads KAGVTQTPRYLIKTRGQQVTLSCSPISGHRSVSWYQQTPGQGLQFLFEYFSETQRNKGNFPGRFSGRQFSNSRSEMNVSTLELGDSALYLCASSRTGGEQYFGPGTRLTVT.

This clonotype was seen at least ten times. The CDR3 sequence is CASSPPPGQGRTYEQYF. The CDR3 DNA reads as TGTGCCAGCTCACCACCCCCTGGACAGGGTAGGACCTACGAGCAGTACTTC. This chain joins TRBV18 and TRBJ2-7; 8 bases map to TRBD1. Looked up from germline, CDR1 is KGHSH and CDR2 is LQKENI. The CDR3 has 17 amino acids. V lost 0 bases and J lost 2; bases outside the gene matches: 9.

This chain connects TRBV12-3 or TRBV12-4 to TRBJ2-3, with D maybe TRBD2 (6 bases). CDR3 length equals 14 residues. V lost 0 bases to trimming and J lost 4 bases, with 8 bases between them. In DNA, the CDR3 is TGTGCCAGCAGTTTAGCGGGACTGGCAGATACGCAGTATTTT. Encoded protein: CASSLAGLADTQYF.

This clonotype was seen many times. The chain couples TRBV5-1 to TRBJ2-5; D is ambiguous. The CDR3 spans 12 residues. The V gene lost 3 bases and the J gene lost 0 bases, with 3 bases spanning the gap. Germline values: CDR1 SGHRS, CDR2 YFSETQ. CDR3 in DNA: TGCGCCAGCAGCTGGGACCAAGAGACCCAGTACTTC. This codes for CASSWDQETQYF.

In its sample, this clonotype was seen many times. The chain links TRBV5-1 to TRBJ1-2; 7 bases match TRBD1. Trimming took 2 bases from V and 7 from J; bases not matched to a gene: 8. Germline V gene sequence: CDR1 SGHRS, CDR2 YFSETQ. The CDR3 contains 14 residues. The CDR3 DNA follows: TGCGCCAGCAGCTTCGAAGGGGGCGCAGGTGGCTACACCTTC. Translating it yields CASSFEGGAGGYTF.

This clonotype was counted ten times or more. The V gene is TRBV5-1, the J gene TRBJ1-1; 7 bases are a match to TRBD1. The CDR3 consists of 15 residues. CDR1 SGHRS and CDR2 YFSETQ come from the germline V gene. V shed 2 bases and J 4 bases; nucleotides not matched to a gene: 8. DNA for the CDR3: TGCGCCAGCAGCTTCCAGGGGGGAGGAGGCACTGAAGCTTTCTTT. Translated: CASSFQGGGGTEAFF.

This clonotype was seen many times. The chain uses TRBV20-1 and TRBJ2-7; D is perhaps TRBD1 or TRBD2 (5 bases each). Germline lookup yields CDR1 DFQATT and CDR2 SNEGSKA (reference sequence). Trimming stripped 4 bases from V and 0 bases from J, with 13 bases between. This CDR3 is built from 14 residues. DNA for the CDR3: TGCAGTGCTAAGGGGACGGCCGGCTCCTACGAGCAGTACTTC. Its translation is CSAKGTAGSYEQYF.

This clonotype was detected ten times or more. Here the CDR3 DNA reads TGTGCCAGCAGTATCGGGACTCACATGAACACTGAAGCTTTCTTT. This sequence encodes CASSIGTHMNTEAFF. The V gene is TRBV28, the J gene TRBJ1-1, with a possible D match to TRBD1 (5 bases). This CDR3 has 15 residues. V lost 5 bases and J lost 0, with 13 bases in between. Looked up from germline, CDR1 is MDHEN and CDR2 is SYDVKM.

This clonotype was counted many times. The CDR3 reads CASSGRMPGPPTQYF. CDR3 coding DNA: TGTGCCAGCTCTGGGAGGATGCCGGGCCCCCCTACGCAGTATTTT. J is TRBJ2-3 and V is TRBV18, with a tentative D call TRBD2 (6 bases). The CDR3 contains 15 residues. CDR1 is KGHSH and CDR2 is LQKENI in the germline V gene. V dropped 6 bases and J dropped 8 bases, with 21 bases sitting between them.

This clonotype appeared many times. The V and J genes are TRBV5-1 and TRBJ2-5; possibly TRBD1 for D (6 bases). The V gene's germline CDR1 is SGHRS and CDR2 YFSETQ. Trimming took off 0 bases at V and 10 bases at J, with 19 bases between the two ends. The CDR3 runs to 15 residues. This CDR3 reads CASSLGGQILELQYF. The CDR3 nucleotides are TGCGCCAGCAGCTTGGGTGGACAGATTCTGGAGCTCCAGTACTTC.